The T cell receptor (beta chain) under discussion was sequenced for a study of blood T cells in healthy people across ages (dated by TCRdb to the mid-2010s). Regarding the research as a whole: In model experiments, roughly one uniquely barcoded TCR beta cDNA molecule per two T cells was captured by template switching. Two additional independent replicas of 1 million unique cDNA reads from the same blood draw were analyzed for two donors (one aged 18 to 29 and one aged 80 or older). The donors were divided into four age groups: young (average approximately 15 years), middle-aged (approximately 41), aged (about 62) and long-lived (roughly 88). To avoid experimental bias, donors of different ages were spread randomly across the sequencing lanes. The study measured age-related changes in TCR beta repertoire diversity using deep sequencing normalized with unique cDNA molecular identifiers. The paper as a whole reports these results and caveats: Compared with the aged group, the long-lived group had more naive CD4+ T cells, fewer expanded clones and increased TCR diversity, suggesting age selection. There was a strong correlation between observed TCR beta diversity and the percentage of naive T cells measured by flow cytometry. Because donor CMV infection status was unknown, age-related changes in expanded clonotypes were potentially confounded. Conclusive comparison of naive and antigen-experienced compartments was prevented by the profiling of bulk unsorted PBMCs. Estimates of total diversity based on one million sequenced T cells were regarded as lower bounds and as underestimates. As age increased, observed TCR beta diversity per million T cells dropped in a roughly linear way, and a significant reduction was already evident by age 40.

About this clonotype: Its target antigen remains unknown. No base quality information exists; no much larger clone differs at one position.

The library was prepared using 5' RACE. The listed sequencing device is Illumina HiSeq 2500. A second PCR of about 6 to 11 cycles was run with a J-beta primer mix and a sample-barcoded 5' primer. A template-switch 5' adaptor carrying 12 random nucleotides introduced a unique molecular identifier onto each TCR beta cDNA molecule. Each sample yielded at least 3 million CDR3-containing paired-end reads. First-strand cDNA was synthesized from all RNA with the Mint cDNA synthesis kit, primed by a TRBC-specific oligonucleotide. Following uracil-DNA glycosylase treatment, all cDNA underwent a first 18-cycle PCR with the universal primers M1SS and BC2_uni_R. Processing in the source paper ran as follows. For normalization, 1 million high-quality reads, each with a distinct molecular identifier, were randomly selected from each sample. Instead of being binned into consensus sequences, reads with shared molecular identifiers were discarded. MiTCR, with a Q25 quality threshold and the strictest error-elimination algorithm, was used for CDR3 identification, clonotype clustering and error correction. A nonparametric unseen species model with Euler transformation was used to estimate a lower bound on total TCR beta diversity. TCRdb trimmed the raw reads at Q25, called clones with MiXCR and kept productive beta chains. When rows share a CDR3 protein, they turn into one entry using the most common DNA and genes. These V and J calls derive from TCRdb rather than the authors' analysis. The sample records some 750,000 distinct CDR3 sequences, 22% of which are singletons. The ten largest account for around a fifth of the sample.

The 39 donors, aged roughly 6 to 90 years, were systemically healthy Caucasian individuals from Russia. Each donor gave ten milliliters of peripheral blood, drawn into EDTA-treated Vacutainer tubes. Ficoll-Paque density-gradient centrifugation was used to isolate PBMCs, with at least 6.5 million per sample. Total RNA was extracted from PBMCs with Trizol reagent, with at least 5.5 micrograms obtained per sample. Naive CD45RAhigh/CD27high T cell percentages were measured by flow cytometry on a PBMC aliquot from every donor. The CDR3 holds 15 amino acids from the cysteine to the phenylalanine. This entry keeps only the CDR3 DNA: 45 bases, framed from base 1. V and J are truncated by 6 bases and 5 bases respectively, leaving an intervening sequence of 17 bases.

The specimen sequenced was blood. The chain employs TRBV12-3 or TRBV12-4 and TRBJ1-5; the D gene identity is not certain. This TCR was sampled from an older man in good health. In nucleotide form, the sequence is TGTGCCAGCAGGACCGGGAGCCTAGGGTATCAGCCCCAGCATTTT. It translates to CASRTGSLGYQPQHF.